This entry features one T cell receptor beta chain sequence. Per the germline V gene, CDR1 is SGHRS and CDR2 is YFSETQ. This CDR3 comprises 15 residues. V dropped 4 bases and J dropped 3; count of bases not matched to a gene: 6. Profiled with immunoSEQ multiplex PCR; TCRdb holds only in-frame clones, not every one. This table has roughly 320,000 clones, 90% appearing once. The entry originates in a study of blood T cell repertoires in COVID-19. This clonotype was sampled from a woman in her twenties or thirties who had been exposed to COVID-19. V usage is TRBV5-1 and J usage is TRBJ1-5; 8 bases align to TRBD1. Sequencing was carried out using PBMCs or T cells enriched from blood (not recorded which). CDR3 bases: TGCGCCAGCAGCCCGTGGGGACAGGACAATCAGCCCCAGCATTTT. Translated, it gives CASSPWGQDNQPQHF. The full variable domain, rest sourced from reference TRBV5-1 and TRBJ1-5, is KAGVTQTPRYLIKTRGQQVTLSCSPISGHRSVSWYQQTPGQGLQFLFEYFSETQRNKGNFPGRFSGRQFSNSRSEMNVSTLELGDSALYLCASSPWGQDNQPQHFGDGTRLSIL.